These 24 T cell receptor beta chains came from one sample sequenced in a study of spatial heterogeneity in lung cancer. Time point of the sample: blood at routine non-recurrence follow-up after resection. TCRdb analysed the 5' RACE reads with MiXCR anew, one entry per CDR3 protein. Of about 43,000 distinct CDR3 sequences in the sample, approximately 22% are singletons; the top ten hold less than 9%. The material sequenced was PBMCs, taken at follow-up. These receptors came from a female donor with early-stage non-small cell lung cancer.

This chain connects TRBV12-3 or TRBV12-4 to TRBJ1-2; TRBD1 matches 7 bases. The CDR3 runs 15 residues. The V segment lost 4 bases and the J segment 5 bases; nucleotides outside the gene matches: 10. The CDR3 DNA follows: TGTGCCAGCAGTTCCTCGGGAAAGGGGGCATATGGCTACACCTTC. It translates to CASSSSGKGAYGYTF.

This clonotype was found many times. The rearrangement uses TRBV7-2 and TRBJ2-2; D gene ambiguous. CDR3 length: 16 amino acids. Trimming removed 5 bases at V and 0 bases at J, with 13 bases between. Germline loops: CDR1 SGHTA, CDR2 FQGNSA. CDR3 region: CASSAQIGTNTGELFF. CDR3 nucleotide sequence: TGTGCCAGCAGCGCTCAGATAGGGACGAACACCGGGGAGCTGTTTTTT.

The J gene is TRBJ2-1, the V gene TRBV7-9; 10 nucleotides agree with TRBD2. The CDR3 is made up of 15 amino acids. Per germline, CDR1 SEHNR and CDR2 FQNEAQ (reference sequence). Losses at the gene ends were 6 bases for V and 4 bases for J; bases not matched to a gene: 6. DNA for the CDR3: TGTGCCAGCAGTCCCCTAGCGGGGGTTTACAATGAGCAGTTCTTC. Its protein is CASSPLAGVYNEQFF.

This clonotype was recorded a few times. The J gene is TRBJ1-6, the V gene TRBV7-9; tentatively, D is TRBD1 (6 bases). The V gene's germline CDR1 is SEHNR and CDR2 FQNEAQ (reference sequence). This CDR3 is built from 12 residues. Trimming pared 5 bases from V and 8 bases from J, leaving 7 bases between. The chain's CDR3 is CASSNRDSPLHF. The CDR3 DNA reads TGTGCCAGCAGCAACAGGGATTCACCCCTCCACTTT.

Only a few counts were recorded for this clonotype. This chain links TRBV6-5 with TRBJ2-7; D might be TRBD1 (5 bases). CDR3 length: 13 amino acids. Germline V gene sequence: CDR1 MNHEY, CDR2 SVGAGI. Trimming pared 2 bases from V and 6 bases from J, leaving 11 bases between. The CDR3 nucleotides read TGTGCCAGCAGTTACCCGCAGGGCCCCGAGCAGTACTTC. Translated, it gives CASSYPQGPEQYF.

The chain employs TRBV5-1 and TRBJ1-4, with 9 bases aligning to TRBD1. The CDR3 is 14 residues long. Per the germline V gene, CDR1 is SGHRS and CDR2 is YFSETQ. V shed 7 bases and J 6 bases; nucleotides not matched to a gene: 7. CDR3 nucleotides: TGCGCCAGCGCTCAACAGGGGGCCTATGAAAAACTGTTTTTT. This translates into CASAQQGAYEKLFF.

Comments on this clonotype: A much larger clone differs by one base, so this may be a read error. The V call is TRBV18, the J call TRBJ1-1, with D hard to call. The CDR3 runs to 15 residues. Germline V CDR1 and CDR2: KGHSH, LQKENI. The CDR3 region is CASTPIRGLNTEAFF. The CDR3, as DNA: TGTGCCAGCACACCTATCCGGGGATTGAACACTGAAGCTTTCTTT.

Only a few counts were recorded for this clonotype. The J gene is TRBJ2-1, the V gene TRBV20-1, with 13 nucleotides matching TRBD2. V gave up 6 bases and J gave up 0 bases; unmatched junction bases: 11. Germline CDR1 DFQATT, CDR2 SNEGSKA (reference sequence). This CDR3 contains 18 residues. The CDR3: CSATGLAGVWSSYNEQFF. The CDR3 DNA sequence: TGCAGTGCAACTGGACTAGCGGGAGTTTGGAGCTCCTACAATGAGCAGTTCTTC.

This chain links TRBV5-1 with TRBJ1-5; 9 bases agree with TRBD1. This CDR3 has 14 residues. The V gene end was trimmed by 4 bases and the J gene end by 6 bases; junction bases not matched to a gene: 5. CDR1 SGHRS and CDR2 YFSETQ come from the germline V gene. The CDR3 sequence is CASSIGQGSQPQHF. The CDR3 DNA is TGCGCCAGCAGCATCGGACAGGGGAGTCAGCCCCAGCATTTT.

The CDR3: CSAGGNYGYTF. CDR3 sequence (DNA): TGCAGCGCCGGCGGAAACTATGGCTACACCTTC. V is TRBV29-1 and J is TRBJ1-2; D ambiguous. CDR1 is SQVTM, CDR2 ANQGSEA, per germline. V shed 7 bases and J shed 2 bases, with 8 bases lying between them. The CDR3 length is 11 residues.

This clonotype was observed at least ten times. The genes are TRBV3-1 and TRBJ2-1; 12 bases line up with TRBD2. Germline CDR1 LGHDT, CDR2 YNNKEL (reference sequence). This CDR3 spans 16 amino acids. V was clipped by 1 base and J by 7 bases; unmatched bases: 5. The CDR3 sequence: CASSQGQLAGGNEQFF. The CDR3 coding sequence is TGTGCCAGCAGCCAAGGTCAGCTAGCGGGGGGGAATGAGCAGTTCTTC.

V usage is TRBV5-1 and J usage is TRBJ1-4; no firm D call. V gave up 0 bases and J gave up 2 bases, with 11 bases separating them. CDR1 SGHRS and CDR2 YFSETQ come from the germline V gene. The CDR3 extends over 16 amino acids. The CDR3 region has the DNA TGCGCCAGCAGCTTGGGCCCGCGTGGGACTAATGAAAAACTGTTTTTT. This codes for CASSLGPRGTNEKLFF.

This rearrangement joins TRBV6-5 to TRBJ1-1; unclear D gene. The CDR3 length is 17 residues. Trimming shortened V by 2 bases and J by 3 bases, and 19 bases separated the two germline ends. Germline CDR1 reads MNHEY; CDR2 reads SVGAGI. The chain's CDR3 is CASSYPPHGEADTEAFF. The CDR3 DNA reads TGTGCCAGCAGTTACCCGCCCCATGGGGAGGCGGACACTGAAGCTTTCTTT.

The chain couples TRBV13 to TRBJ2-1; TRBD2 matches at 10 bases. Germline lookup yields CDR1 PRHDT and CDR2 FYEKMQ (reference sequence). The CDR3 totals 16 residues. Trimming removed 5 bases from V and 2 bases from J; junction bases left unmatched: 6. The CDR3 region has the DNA TGTGCCAGCAGCCCCCGGACTAGCGGCACCTACAATGAGCAGTTCTTC. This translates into CASSPRTSGTYNEQFF.

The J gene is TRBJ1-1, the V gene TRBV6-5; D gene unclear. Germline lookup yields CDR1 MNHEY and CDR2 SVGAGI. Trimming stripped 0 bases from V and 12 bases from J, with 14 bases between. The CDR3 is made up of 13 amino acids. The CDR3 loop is CASSYSKRTAPFF. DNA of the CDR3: TGTGCCAGCAGTTACTCGAAAAGGACGGCTCCTTTCTTT.

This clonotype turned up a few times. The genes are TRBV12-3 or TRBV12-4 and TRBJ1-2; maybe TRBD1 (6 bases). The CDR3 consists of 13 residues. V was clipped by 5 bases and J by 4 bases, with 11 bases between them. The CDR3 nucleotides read TGTGCCAGCAGTCCCGGGACACCCTATGGCTACACCTTC. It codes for CASSPGTPYGYTF.

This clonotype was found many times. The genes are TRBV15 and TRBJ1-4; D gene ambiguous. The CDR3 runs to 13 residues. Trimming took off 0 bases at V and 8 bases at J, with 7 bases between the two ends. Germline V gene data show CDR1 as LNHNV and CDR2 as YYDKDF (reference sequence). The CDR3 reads CATSRDQSEKLFF. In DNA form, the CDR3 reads TGTGCCACCAGCAGAGATCAATCAGAAAAACTGTTTTTT.

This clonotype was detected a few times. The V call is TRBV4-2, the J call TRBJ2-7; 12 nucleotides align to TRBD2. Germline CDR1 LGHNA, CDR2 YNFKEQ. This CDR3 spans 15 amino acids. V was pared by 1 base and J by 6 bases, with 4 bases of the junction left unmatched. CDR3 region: CASSQGLAGVSEQYF. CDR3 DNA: TGTGCCAGCAGCCAAGGACTAGCGGGAGTAAGCGAGCAGTACTTC.

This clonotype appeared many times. This CDR3 reads CASSLEGSRSSYEQYF. The CDR3 region has the DNA TGTGCCAGCAGCTTAGAAGGCAGTCGAAGCTCCTACGAGCAGTACTTC. The chain couples TRBV7-8 to TRBJ2-7; no clear D gene. V was pared by 1 base and J by 0 bases, with 13 bases between. CDR3 length equals 16 residues. Germline lookup yields CDR1 SGHVS and CDR2 FQNEAQ.

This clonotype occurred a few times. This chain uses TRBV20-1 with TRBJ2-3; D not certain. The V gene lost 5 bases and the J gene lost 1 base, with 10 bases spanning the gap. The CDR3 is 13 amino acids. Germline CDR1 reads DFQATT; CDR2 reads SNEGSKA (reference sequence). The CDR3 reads CSARTYGTDTQYF. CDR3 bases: TGCAGTGCTCGGACCTATGGCACAGATACGCAGTATTTT.

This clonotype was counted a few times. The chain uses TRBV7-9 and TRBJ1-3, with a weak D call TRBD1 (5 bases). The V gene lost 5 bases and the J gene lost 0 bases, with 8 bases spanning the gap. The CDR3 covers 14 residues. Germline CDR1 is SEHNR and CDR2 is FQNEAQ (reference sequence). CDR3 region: CASSGGVSGNTIYF. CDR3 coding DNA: TGTGCCAGCAGCGGAGGGGTCTCTGGAAACACCATATATTTT.

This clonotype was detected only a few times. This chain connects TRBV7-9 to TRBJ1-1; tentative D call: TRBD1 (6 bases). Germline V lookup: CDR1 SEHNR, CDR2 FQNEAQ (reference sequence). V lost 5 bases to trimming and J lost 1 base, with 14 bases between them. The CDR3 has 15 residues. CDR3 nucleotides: TGTGCCAGCAGCACCTGGACAGAGACGAACACTGAAGCTTTCTTT. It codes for CASSTWTETNTEAFF.

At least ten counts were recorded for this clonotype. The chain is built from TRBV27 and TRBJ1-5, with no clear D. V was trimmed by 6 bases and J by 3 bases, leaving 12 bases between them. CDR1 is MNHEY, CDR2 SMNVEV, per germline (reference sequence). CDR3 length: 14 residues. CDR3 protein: CASSRGLINQPQHF. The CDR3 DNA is TGTGCCAGCAGCCGAGGACTGATCAATCAGCCCCAGCATTTT.

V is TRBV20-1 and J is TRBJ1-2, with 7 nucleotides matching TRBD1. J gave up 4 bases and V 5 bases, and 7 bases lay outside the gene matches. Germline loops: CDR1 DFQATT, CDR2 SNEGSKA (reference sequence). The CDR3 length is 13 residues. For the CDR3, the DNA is TGCAGTGCTCTGAACTCAGGGGGCTATGGCTACACCTTC. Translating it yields CSALNSGGYGYTF.